One sample yielded the 18 T cell receptor beta chains listed below, sequenced in a study of cytomegalovirus exposure and HLA in healthy donors. The PCR contained 60 Vbeta and 13 Jbeta primers. Sequenced by immunoSEQ multiplex PCR; TCRdb stores in-frame clones only, minus some. The table includes about 200,000 clones, approximately 79% detected once. The sample consisted of PBMCs. The receptors here all came from a man over 45 in good health and CMV-seronegative.

This clone turned up a few times. The chain recombines TRBV6-5 with TRBJ2-1; 9 bases are shared with TRBD1. J gave up 4 bases and V 0 bases, and 4 bases lay outside the gene matches. Germline CDR1 reads MNHEY; CDR2 reads SVGAGI. The CDR3 loop spans 16 amino acids. The CDR3 protein is CASSYSTTGGYNEQFF. The CDR3 DNA follows: TGTGCCAGCAGTTACTCGACGACAGGGGGTTACAATGAGCAGTTCTTC.

This clone was detected only a few times. The rearrangement links TRBV11-1 to TRBJ1-1; D gene uncertain. V was cut by 0 bases and J by 9 bases, with 11 bases left in between. The CDR3 is 13 amino acids. Germline CDR1 reads SGHAT; CDR2 reads FQDESV (reference sequence). The CDR3: CASSLAGKLQAFF. Written as DNA, the CDR3 is TGTGCCAGCAGCTTAGCCGGGAAACTCCAAGCTTTCTTT.

The V gene is TRBV27, the J gene TRBJ2-3, with 7 bases that match TRBD1. The CDR3 sequence is 11 residues long. The germline V gene has CDR1 MNHEY and CDR2 SMNVEV (reference sequence). The CDR3 nucleotides read TGTGCGACAGGGAACACAGATACGCAGTATTTT. Translation gives CATGNTDTQYF.

This chain joins TRBV30 and TRBJ2-1, with a weak D call TRBD2 (6 bases). The CDR3 contains 14 residues. Trimming took 0 bases from V and 5 from J, leaving 11 bases between them. Germline CDR1 GTSNPN, CDR2 SVGIG (reference sequence). CDR3 amino acids: CAWSVGGVDNEQFF. The DNA of the CDR3 is TGTGCCTGGAGTGTCGGCGGGGTGGACAATGAGCAGTTCTTC.

The CDR3 protein is CASSEGQPQETQYF. The DNA for the CDR3 is TGTGCCAGCAGCGAAGGACAGCCGCAAGAGACCCAGTACTTC. This chain joins TRBV11-3 and TRBJ2-5; D possibly corresponds to TRBD1 (6 bases). The germline gives CDR1 SGHNT, CDR2 YENEEA. The CDR3 is 14 residues long. Trimming left V 5 bases short and J 2 bases short, with 12 bases between.

This clone was seen just once. V gene TRBV28 combines with J gene TRBJ1-1; 10 nucleotides align to TRBD1. The CDR3 loop spans 15 amino acids. With 6 bases clipped from V and 6 bases from J, the junction kept 10 bases outside the gene matches. Germline CDR1 and CDR2: MDHEN and SYDVKM. In DNA, the CDR3 is TGTGCCAGCAGCAGATCCGGGACAGGGGCGTCTGAAGCTTTCTTT. Translated: CASSRSGTGASEAFF.

The rearrangement links TRBV10-3 to TRBJ2-2; D might be TRBD1 (5 bases). V was trimmed by 2 bases and J by 1 base, leaving 11 bases between them. Germline V gene lookup returns CDR1 ENHRY and CDR2 SYGVKD. This CDR3 is built from 16 residues. The DNA of the CDR3 is TGTGCCATCAGTGAGGTAACAGGTCGGAACACCGGGGAGCTGTTTTTT. It specifies CAISEVTGRNTGELFF.

V gene TRBV9 combines with J gene TRBJ2-3, with D possibly matching TRBD2 (6 bases). CDR1 is SGDLS and CDR2 is YYNGEE in the germline V gene. CDR3 length: 14 residues. Trimming cost V 4 bases and J 2 bases, with 11 bases left between them. The CDR3 spells CASSPGVLTDTQYF. The CDR3 region has the DNA TGTGCCAGCAGCCCGGGGGTTCTCACAGATACGCAGTATTTT. The full variable domain, with the rest looked up from reference TRBV9 and TRBJ2-3, is DSGVTQTPKHLITATGQRVTLRCSPRSGDLSVYWYQQSLDQGLQFLIQYYNGEERAKGNILERFSAQQFPDLHSELNLSSLELGDSALYFCASSPGVLTDTQYFGPGTRLTVL.

The chain combines TRBV25-1 with TRBJ1-1; D not resolved. CDR1 is MGHDK, CDR2 SYGVNS, per germline. This CDR3 contains 16 residues. Trimming left V 3 bases short and J 2 bases short, with 16 bases between. CDR3 loop: CASSEAGHPTNTEAFF. DNA of the CDR3: TGTGCCAGCAGTGAGGCCGGCCACCCGACAAACACTGAAGCTTTCTTT.

V gene TRBV2 combines with J gene TRBJ2-7; TRBD1 aligns across 8 bases. V lost 8 bases to trimming and J lost 3 bases; unmatched junction nucleotides: 9. Germline CDR1 and CDR2: SNHLY and FYNNEI. This CDR3 spans 14 amino acids. CDR3 sequence: CASQNTGGNYEQYF. Here the CDR3 DNA reads TGTGCCAGCCAAAACACAGGGGGGAACTACGAGCAGTACTTC. The full variable domain, with the rest looked up from reference TRBV2 and TRBJ2-7, is EPEVTQTPSHQVTQMGQEVILRCVPISNHLYFYWYRQILGQKVEFLVSFYNNEISEKSEIFDDQFSVERPDGSNFTLKIRSTKLEDSAMYFCASQNTGGNYEQYFGPGTRLTVT.

The chain joins TRBV29-1 to TRBJ2-3, with a weak D call TRBD2 (6 bases). There are 14 residues in the CDR3. CDR1 is SQVTM, CDR2 ANQGSEA, per germline. The V end was cut by 5 bases, the J end by 0 bases, with 12 bases between. The CDR3 loop is CSVRAGSSTDTQYF. As DNA, the CDR3 is TGCAGCGTTAGGGCGGGATCTAGCACAGATACGCAGTATTTT.

The V call is TRBV21-1, the J call TRBJ2-2; the table's D gene call, TRBD2, was not cross checked with the DNA. TRBV21-1 is a pseudogene locus. The CDR3 consists of 12 residues. The CDR3 region is CASSKSSGELFF. CDR3 DNA: TGTGCCAGCAGCAAATCGTCCGGGGAGCTGTTTTTT.

V usage is TRBV5-8 and J usage is TRBJ1-3; D is ambiguous. This CDR3 comprises 15 residues. Germline V gives CDR1 SGHTS, CDR2 YDEGEE. The V and J ends lost 3 bases and 0 bases respectively, with 10 bases between them. CDR3 coding DNA: TGTGCCAGCAGCTATTGGGCGAACTCTGGAAACACCATATATTTT. Residues: CASSYWANSGNTIYF.

V gene TRBV30 combines with J gene TRBJ1-5; 9 bases are a match to TRBD1. This CDR3 comprises 16 residues. With 3 bases clipped from V and 3 bases from J, the junction kept 9 bases outside the gene matches. Germline assignment: CDR1 GTSNPN and CDR2 SVGIG (reference sequence). CDR3 coding DNA: TGTGCCTGGAGGGGACAGGGAGGGGGAAACAATCAGCCCCAGCATTTT. This translates into CAWRGQGGGNNQPQHF. Drawing the rest from reference TRBV30 and TRBJ1-5, the complete variable domain is SQTIHQWPATLVQPVGSPLSLECTVEGTSNPNLYWYRQAAGRGLQLLFYSVGIGQISSEVPQNLSASRPQDRQFILSSKKLLLSDSGFYLCAWRGQGGGNNQPQHFGDGTRLSIL.

V usage is TRBV6-5 and J usage is TRBJ2-7; D might be TRBD2 (5 bases). V lost 3 bases and J 6 bases, leaving 18 bases between the germline ends. In germline, CDR1 is MNHEY, CDR2 SVGAGI. The CDR3 loop spans 15 amino acids. The CDR3 loop is CASSYVDSALGEQYF. The CDR3 bases are TGTGCCAGCAGTTATGTGGACTCCGCTCTGGGCGAGCAGTACTTC.

This clone appeared a few times. The chain joins TRBV5-4 to TRBJ2-7, with D maybe TRBD1 (6 bases). V gave up 4 bases and J gave up 10 bases, with 24 bases separating them. The CDR3 spans 15 residues. Germline loops: CDR1 SGHNT, CDR2 YYREEE (reference sequence). The CDR3 reads CASSPRPPGDGEQYF. CDR3 sequence (DNA): TGTGCCAGCAGCCCGAGACCCCCAGGGGACGGCGAACAGTACTTC.

V gene TRBV10-2 combines with J gene TRBJ1-5, with D unclear. V was trimmed by 0 bases and J by 0 bases, leaving 6 bases between them. The CDR3 sequence is 15 residues long. CDR1 is WSHSY and CDR2 is SAAADI in the germline V gene. The chain's CDR3 is CASSESRYSNQPQHF. The DNA of the CDR3 is TGCGCCAGCAGTGAGTCACGCTATAGCAATCAGCCCCAGCATTTT.

J is TRBJ2-5 and V is TRBV2; D gene ambiguous. In germline, CDR1 is SNHLY, CDR2 FYNNEI. The CDR3 consists of 11 residues. Trimming cost V 5 bases and J 4 bases, with 5 bases left between them. The CDR3: CASSSIETQYF. CDR3 DNA: TGTGCCAGCAGTTCTATAGAGACCCAGTACTTC. The whole variable domain, remainder taken from reference TRBV2 and TRBJ2-5, is EPEVTQTPSHQVTQMGQEVILRCVPISNHLYFYWYRQILGQKVEFLVSFYNNEISEKSEIFDDQFSVERPDGSNFTLKIRSTKLEDSAMYFCASSSIETQYFGPGTRLLVL.